The 30 T cell receptor beta chains below come from one sample, sequenced in a study of T-cell reconstitution after alpha-beta-depleted transplantation in children. Unique molecular identifiers tagged the TCRbeta library. MiXCR, run by TCRdb on the PCR reads, gives a single entry per CDR3 protein. The sample records fewer than 550,000 distinct CDR3 sequences, about an eighth being singletons. The sequences come from PBMCs, mostly from graft donor cells, collected 180 days after TCRalphabeta/CD19-depleted stem cell transplant. Receptor source: a female patient aged 2-10 years who had a stem cell transplant for aplastic anemia, so the T cells may come from the graft donor.

The chain recombines TRBV7-2 with TRBJ2-1; 10 bases align to TRBD1. Germline V gives CDR1 SGHTA, CDR2 FQGNSA. The CDR3 is 16 amino acids. V gave up 4 bases and J gave up 7 bases; unmatched junction bases: 10. The CDR3 DNA reads TGTGCCAGCAGCTGGTCGCGACAGGGGGCGCGGAATGAGCAGTTCTTC. This translates into CASSWSRQGARNEQFF.

This clonotype was recorded a few times. V usage is TRBV27 and J usage is TRBJ2-6, with D uncertain. The germline CDR1 and CDR2 sequences are MNHEY and SMNVEV (reference sequence). CDR3 size: 16 residues. V was shortened by 5 bases and J by 0 bases, with 11 bases between the two germline ends. CDR3 residues: CASSLWALSGANVLTF. CDR3 DNA: TGTGCCAGCAGTCTTTGGGCCCTCTCTGGGGCCAACGTCCTGACTTTC.

In this sample, this clonotype turned up a few times. The chain employs TRBV28 and TRBJ2-7; 14 nucleotides agree with TRBD2. J was trimmed by 4 bases and V by 6 bases; bases with no gene match: 2. This CDR3 is built from 14 residues. CDR1 is MDHEN, CDR2 SYDVKM, per germline. The CDR3 spells CASRRTSGGYEQYV. In DNA, the CDR3 is TGTGCCAGCAGGAGGACTAGCGGGGGGTACGAGCAGTACGTC.

V and J are TRBV6-1 and TRBJ2-7; tentatively, D is TRBD2 (5 bases). Germline V CDR1 and CDR2: MNHNS, SASEGT. V lost 0 bases, J lost 1 base, and 7 bases lay in between. The CDR3 length is 14 residues. CDR3 sequence: CASSEAGGSYEQYV. The CDR3 nucleotides are TGTGCCAGCAGTGAAGCGGGCGGGTCCTACGAGCAGTACGTC.

This clonotype was detected many times. The chain employs TRBV28 and TRBJ2-2; the D gene is possibly TRBD1 (6 bases). This CDR3 contains 16 residues. Per the germline V gene, CDR1 is MDHEN and CDR2 is SYDVKM. With 5 bases removed from V and 8 bases from J, the gap between germline ends came to 21 bases. The CDR3 region has the DNA TGTGCCAGCAGTCCTGAGAAGCGACAGGCACGTGGGGAGCTGTTTTTT. It is translated as CASSPEKRQARGELFF.

This clonotype was seen more than once but under ten times. The V and J genes are TRBV15 and TRBJ2-1; D perhaps matches TRBD2 (5 bases). Trimming took off 2 bases at V and 12 bases at J, with 26 bases between the two ends. The germline V gene has CDR1 LNHNV and CDR2 YYDKDF (reference sequence). The length of the CDR3 is 17 residues. The CDR3 nucleotides are TGTGCCACCAGCAGACCCTCCCCTTTAGAGGGAATAATGGGGCAGTTCTTC. It specifies CATSRPSPLEGIMGQFF.

This clonotype was picked up many times. The J gene is TRBJ1-3, the V gene TRBV12-3 or TRBV12-4; no definite D call. V was shortened by 5 bases and J by 4 bases, with 6 bases between the two germline ends. This CDR3 is 12 amino acids long. Here the CDR3 DNA reads TGTGCCAGCAGTCTAACAGGAAACACCATATATTTT. Translation gives CASSLTGNTIYF.

The rearrangement links TRBV29-1 to TRBJ1-1; D might be TRBD1 (5 bases). From germline, CDR1 is SQVTM and CDR2 ANQGSEA. Trimming left V 0 bases short and J 0 bases short, with 17 bases between. This CDR3 contains 17 residues. CDR3 in DNA: TGCAGCGTTGAAGATTTCAAAGGACATTACGTGAACACTGAAGCTTTCTTT. Encoded protein: CSVEDFKGHYVNTEAFF.

This clonotype turned up a few times. V usage is TRBV4-1 and J usage is TRBJ1-4; maybe TRBD1 (5 bases). Germline lookup yields CDR1 MGHRA and CDR2 YSYEKL. The CDR3 length is 17 residues. Trimming shortened V by 0 bases and J by 4 bases, and 15 bases separated the two germline ends. The CDR3 sequence is CASSQDPPARGNEKLFF. The CDR3 coding sequence is TGCGCCAGCAGCCAAGACCCCCCCGCGAGGGGTAATGAAAAACTGTTTTTT.

This clonotype was picked up many times. This chain joins TRBV27 and TRBJ2-1; D might be TRBD1 (6 bases). Germline CDR1 reads MNHEY; CDR2 reads SMNVEV (reference sequence). This CDR3 comprises 15 residues. Trimming took off 3 bases at V and 3 bases at J, with 12 bases between the two ends. CDR3: CASSLAGDVYNEQFF. Here the CDR3 DNA reads TGTGCCAGCAGTTTGGCAGGGGACGTCTACAATGAGCAGTTCTTC.

The chain recombines TRBV28 with TRBJ2-7; 8 bases agree with TRBD2. Germline CDR1 is MDHEN and CDR2 is SYDVKM. The ends lost 8 bases at V and 6 bases at J; junction bases unmatched: 12. The CDR3 runs 14 residues. CDR3 nucleotides: TGTGCCAGCTGCACCGGGACTAGGACCTGCGAGCAGTACTTC. Translating it yields CASCTGTRTCEQYF.

This clonotype was counted between two and nine times. The gene calls are TRBV7-6 and TRBJ2-1; D unresolved. Germline loops: CDR1 SGHVS, CDR2 FNYEAQ. V lost 4 bases, J lost 7 bases, and 17 bases lay in between. The CDR3 contains 15 residues. CDR3 bases: TGTGCCAGCAGCTCCATCGGCCTTCTAACGAATGAGCAGTTCTTC. Translation: CASSSIGLLTNEQFF. Combining the CDR3 with reference TRBV7-6 and TRBJ2-1 gives the whole variable domain GAGVSQSPRYKVTKRGQDVALRCDPISGHVSLYWYRQALGQGPEFLTYFNYEAQQDKSGLPNDRFSAERPEGSISTLTIQRTEQRDSAMYRCASSSIGLLTNEQFFGPGTRLTVL.

The rearrangement links TRBV12-5 to TRBJ2-2, with D unclear. Germline CDR1 LGHNT, CDR2 FRNRAP. V lost 4 bases to trimming and J lost 7 bases, with 13 bases between them. The CDR3 loop spans 14 amino acids. CDR3 protein: CASGSDGGVGELFF. As DNA, the CDR3 is TGTGCTAGTGGTTCGGACGGTGGAGTCGGGGAGCTGTTTTTT.

This clonotype was picked up many times. The gene calls are TRBV6-2 or TRBV6-3 and TRBJ2-3; 14 bases are shared with TRBD2. The CDR3 spans 17 residues. J was trimmed by 3 bases and V by 6 bases; bases with no gene match: 8. Germline CDR1 MNHEY, CDR2 SVGEGT. The CDR3 region has the DNA TGTGCCAGCAGCAAGGGACTAGCGGGAGCTCCGACAGATACGCAGTATTTT. This codes for CASSKGLAGAPTDTQYF.

V and J are TRBV11-2 and TRBJ2-3; TRBD2 matches at 16 bases. Germline V lookup: CDR1 SGHAT, CDR2 FQNNGV. V lost 5 bases, J lost 2 bases, and 7 bases stayed unmatched. This CDR3 has 18 amino acids. The CDR3 nucleotides are TGTGCCAGCAGCCCCCGGGGACTAGCGGGAGGGTTCACAGATACGCAGTATTTT. It yields the protein CASSPRGLAGGFTDTQYF.

This clonotype was counted only a few times. The chain joins TRBV6-1 to TRBJ2-7, with D perhaps TRBD1 or TRBD2 (5 bases each). V gave up 8 bases and J gave up 6 bases, with 11 bases separating them. Germline CDR1 is MNHNS and CDR2 is SASEGT. The CDR3 extends over 11 amino acids. The CDR3 loop reads CASGDHIEQYF. The CDR3 DNA is TGTGCCAGCGGGGACCACATCGAGCAGTACTTC.

This clonotype came up many times. V usage is TRBV28 and J usage is TRBJ2-1; 11 bases line up with TRBD2. V gave up 2 bases and J gave up 8 bases; unmatched junction bases: 8. In germline, CDR1 is MDHEN, CDR2 SYDVKM. This CDR3 is built from 16 residues. The CDR3 nucleotides read TGTGCCAGCAGTTTACTCGGGACTAGCGGTATCTATGAGCAGTTCTTC. It yields the protein CASSLLGTSGIYEQFF. The full variable domain, its missing parts supplied by reference TRBV28 and TRBJ2-1, is DVKVTQSSRYLVKRTGEKVFLECVQDMDHENMFWYRQDPGLGLRLIYFSYDVKMKEKGDIPEGYSVSREKKERFSLILESASTNQTSMYLCASSLLGTSGIYEQFFGPGTRLTVL.

This chain uses TRBV3-1 with TRBJ1-1; D not resolved. CDR3 length: 12 amino acids. V was pared by 5 bases and J by 3 bases, with 7 bases between. Germline loops: CDR1 LGHDT, CDR2 YNNKEL (reference sequence). CDR3 DNA sequence: TGTGCCAGCAGCGGCACCTACACTGAAGCTTTCTTT. Amino acid sequence: CASSGTYTEAFF.

In nucleotides, the CDR3 is TGTGCCAGCAGTTTTAGTAGCGGAAGGGGTGAGCAGTACTTC. Amino acid sequence: CASSFSSGRGEQYF. The J gene is TRBJ2-7, the V gene TRBV28; tentative D call: TRBD2 (6 bases). V lost 3 bases and J 7 bases, leaving 16 bases between the germline ends. The CDR3 is 14 residues long. The V gene's germline CDR1 is MDHEN and CDR2 SYDVKM.

This clonotype turned up a few times. The chain is built from TRBV7-8 and TRBJ2-7; possibly TRBD2 for D (5 bases). The germline V gene encodes CDR1 SGHVS and CDR2 FQNEAQ. The CDR3 is made up of 16 amino acids. V lost 5 bases to trimming and J lost 3 bases, with 20 bases between them. In nucleotides, the CDR3 is TGTGCCAGCAGCGACCATATCCCGGGGAGTTACTACGAGCAGTACGTC. Its translation is CASSDHIPGSYYEQYV.

The chain carries TRBV10-3 and TRBJ1-6, with D hard to call. CDR3 size: 13 residues. Germline V gives CDR1 ENHRY, CDR2 SYGVKD. The V gene lost 4 bases and the J gene lost 10 bases, with 11 bases spanning the gap. DNA of the CDR3: TGTGCCATCAGTGGGACGGAGCGGTCACCCCTCCACTTT. This translates into CAISGTERSPLHF.

This clonotype showed up just a few times. The chain employs TRBV21-1 and TRBJ1-2. TRBV21-1 is flagged as a pseudogene. The CDR3 spans 14 residues. The CDR3 region has the DNA TGTGCCAGCAGCAAAGGCAGGTTACTAGATGGCTACACCTTC. The encoded protein is CASSKGRLLDGYTF.

The table lists this clonotype with a few counts. The gene calls are TRBV28 and TRBJ2-3; no clear D. The CDR3 contains 12 residues. Germline CDR1 reads MDHEN; CDR2 reads SYDVKM. Trimming cost V 7 bases and J 0 bases, with 5 bases left between them. CDR3 residues: CASISSTDTQYF. The CDR3 DNA sequence: TGTGCCAGCATATCGAGCACAGATACGCAGTATTTT.

J is TRBJ2-1 and V is TRBV18; TRBD2 might be the D (6 bases). This CDR3 spans 15 amino acids. The V and J ends lost 0 bases and 4 bases respectively, with 10 bases between them. Germline V CDR1 and CDR2: KGHSH, LQKENI. The DNA for the CDR3 is TGTGCCAGCTCACCACCGGGACTCGTATACAATGAGCAGTTCTTC. It is translated as CASSPPGLVYNEQFF. Based on the CDR3 plus reference TRBV18 and TRBJ2-1, the full variable domain is NAGVMQNPRHLVRRRGQEARLRCSPMKGHSHVYWYRQLPEEGLKFMVYLQKENIIDESGMPKERFSAEFPKEGPSILRIQQVVRGDSAAYFCASSPPGLVYNEQFFGPGTRLTVL.

The CDR3 DNA is TGTGCCAGCAGTTACTCGTTCAGCCACAATGAGCAGTTCTTC. This encodes CASSYSFSHNEQFF. This chain joins TRBV6-2 or TRBV6-3 and TRBJ2-1, with D hard to call. V shed 0 bases and J shed 5 bases, with 8 bases lying between them. In germline, CDR1 is MNHEY, CDR2 SVGEGT. The CDR3 contains 14 residues.

The chain has TRBV10-1 and TRBJ2-5; 11 bases map to TRBD2. V lost 2 bases and J lost 5; bases outside the gene matches: 7. There are 16 residues in the CDR3. CDR1 is WNHNN, CDR2 SYGVQD, per germline (reference sequence). The CDR3 DNA reads as TGCGCCAGCAGTGAGAAACTAGCGGGAGCAGGCGAGACCCAGTACTTC. The encoded protein is CASSEKLAGAGETQYF.

The chain is built from TRBV5-1 and TRBJ2-1; D not resolved. This CDR3 has 14 residues. CDR1 is SGHRS, CDR2 YFSETQ, per germline. Trimming left V 2 bases short and J 0 bases short, with 6 bases between. The CDR3 DNA follows: TGCGCCAGCAGCTTCGGCTACTCCTACAATGAGCAGTTCTTC. This encodes CASSFGYSYNEQFF.

CDR3 in amino acids: CASSPGTGGMAFF. Written as DNA, the CDR3 is TGTGCCAGCAGCCCAGGGACAGGGGGCATGGCTTTCTTT. V usage is TRBV7-8 and J usage is TRBJ1-1; the match to TRBD1 covers 12 bases. Germline CDR1 is SGHVS and CDR2 is FQNEAQ. Losses at the gene ends were 5 bases for V and 11 bases for J; bases not matched to a gene: 6. The CDR3 consists of 13 residues. The variable domain in full, with the rest retrieved from reference TRBV7-8 and TRBJ1-1, is GAGVSQSPRYKVAKRGQDVALRCDPISGHVSLFWYQQALGQGPEFLTYFQNEAQLDKSGLPSDRFFAERPEGSVSTLKIQRTQQEDSAVYLCASSPGTGGMAFFGQGTRLTVV.

The gene calls are TRBV20-1 and TRBJ2-7, with D perhaps TRBD1 (5 bases). The germline gives CDR1 DFQATT, CDR2 SNEGSKA (reference sequence). Trimming shortened V by 2 bases and J by 4 bases, and 18 bases separated the two germline ends. This CDR3 contains 15 residues. The CDR3 sequence: CSARNQGWYAYEQYF. Here the CDR3 DNA reads TGCAGTGCTAGAAACCAGGGTTGGTACGCATACGAGCAGTACTTC.

This clonotype was counted at least ten times. The rearrangement uses TRBV10-3 and TRBJ1-2; 7 nucleotides line up with TRBD1. This CDR3 has 13 residues. In germline, CDR1 is ENHRY, CDR2 SYGVKD. The V and J ends lost 3 bases and 6 bases, in that order; junction bases with no gene match: 4. The CDR3 sequence: CAISDEGADGYTF. The DNA for the CDR3 is TGTGCCATCAGTGATGAGGGGGCGGATGGCTACACCTTC.